A single sample is the source of the 16 T cell receptor beta chains below, sequenced in a study of blood T cell repertoires in COVID-19 (TCRdb year 2020). The library was obtained by the immunoSEQ multiplex PCR assay. In TCRdb, the immuneACCESS table is reduced to in-frame sequences with V and J assigned. These tables do not hold every clone; where another copy was compared, an unresolved V gene accounts for under half, and the others remain unexplained. Present in this sample are more than 15,000 clones, about 88% of which were seen just once. In total, the top ten clones hold roughly 30% of the sample. Sequencing input: peripheral blood. The receptors were gathered from a human donor with active COVID-19. The donor label of this sample is uncertain.

The gene calls are TRBV19 and TRBJ2-3, with a tentative D call TRBD2 (5 bases). This CDR3 contains 13 residues. Germline loops: CDR1 LNHDA, CDR2 SQIVND (reference sequence). V was pared by 8 bases and J by 3 bases, with 12 bases between. The CDR3 DNA reads as TGTGCCAGTGGATCCCCGGGGACAGATACGCAGTATTTT. Translation gives CASGSPGTDTQYF. The full variable domain, with the rest looked up from reference TRBV19 and TRBJ2-3, is DGGITQSPKYLFRKEGQNVTLSCEQNLNHDAMYWYRQDPGQGLRLIYYSQIVNDFQKGDIAEGYSVSREKKESFPLTVTSAQKNPTAFYLCASGSPGTDTQYFGPGTRLTVL.

The chain's CDR3 is CASSQEHGQGWEQYF. In nucleotides, the CDR3 is TGTGCCAGCAGCCAGGAGCACGGACAGGGATGGGAGCAGTACTTC. The chain links TRBV4-2 to TRBJ2-7, with 8 bases identical to TRBD1. The CDR3 is made up of 15 amino acids. Germline lookup yields CDR1 LGHNA and CDR2 YNFKEQ. V gave up 3 bases and J gave up 7 bases; unmatched junction bases: 11.

This chain links TRBV7-8 with TRBJ2-7; no firm D call. CDR1 SGHVS and CDR2 FQNEAQ come from the germline V gene. V lost 0 bases, J lost 1 base, and 13 bases lay in between. The CDR3 has 16 residues. In DNA form, the CDR3 reads TGTGCCAGCAGCTTAGCGCCAGCGAAATTGTCCTACGAGCAGTACTTC. Its translation is CASSLAPAKLSYEQYF.

The chain carries TRBV2 and TRBJ2-1; 11 positions agree with TRBD2. This CDR3 has 13 amino acids. In germline, CDR1 is SNHLY, CDR2 FYNNEI. V was clipped by 6 bases and J by 7 bases; unmatched bases: 2. For the CDR3, the DNA is TGTGCCAGCAGCCGACTAGCGGGAAATGAGCAGTTCTTC. Protein product: CASSRLAGNEQFF.

The chain combines TRBV6-5 with TRBJ2-2; D gene uncertain. Trimming shortened V by 0 bases and J by 1 base, and 6 bases separated the two germline ends. Germline lookup yields CDR1 MNHEY and CDR2 SVGAGI. The CDR3 has 15 amino acids. CDR3 sequence (DNA): TGTGCCAGCAGTTACTCGCAGGTGAACACCGGGGAGCTGTTTTTT. Amino acid sequence: CASSYSQVNTGELFF.

This chain links TRBV6-5 with TRBJ1-6, with 9 bases aligning to TRBD1. The V gene's germline CDR1 is MNHEY and CDR2 SVGAGI. The junction had 9 bases not matched to a gene; V was cut back by 6 bases and J by 12 bases. This CDR3 contains 14 residues. DNA of the CDR3: TGTGCCAGCAGCCGGGGACAGGGCGAGGGACCCCTCCACTTT. Its protein product is CASSRGQGEGPLHF.

The genes are TRBV7-3 and TRBJ2-2; the D gene is possibly TRBD1 (5 bases). Germline V lookup: CDR1 SGHTA, CDR2 FQGTGA. The ends were cut back, 3 bases at V and 6 bases at J, with 11 bases in the middle. This CDR3 spans 14 amino acids. The CDR3 spells CASSLGPSSGELFF. In DNA, the CDR3 is TGTGCCAGCAGCTTGGGGCCTAGTTCCGGGGAGCTGTTTTTT.

This clone was counted a single time. This chain connects TRBV20-1 to TRBJ1-1; no definite D call. Germline V CDR1 and CDR2: DFQATT, SNEGSKA (reference sequence). Trimming cost V 6 bases and J 4 bases, with 9 bases left between them. The CDR3 contains 11 residues. The CDR3 sequence is CSALEATEAFF. The CDR3 DNA sequence: TGCAGTGCCCTGGAGGCCACTGAAGCTTTCTTT.

The chain is built from TRBV7-6 and TRBJ2-2; D is possibly TRBD1 (6 bases). Germline CDR1 is SGHVS and CDR2 is FNYEAQ. Trimming pared 5 bases from V and 6 bases from J, leaving 16 bases between. CDR3 length: 15 amino acids. The CDR3 protein is CASSQGTGVSGELFF. The CDR3 DNA follows: TGTGCCAGCAGCCAGGGGACCGGGGTGTCCGGGGAGCTGTTTTTT.

The J gene is TRBJ2-7, the V gene TRBV2; 16 positions agree with TRBD2. Per the germline V gene, CDR1 is SNHLY and CDR2 is FYNNEI. Losses at the gene ends were 6 bases for V and 11 bases for J; bases not matched to a gene: 7. The CDR3 is made up of 14 amino acids. The CDR3 sequence is CASSAGTSGRAKYF. The CDR3 region has the DNA TGTGCCAGCAGCGCCGGGACTAGCGGGAGGGCCAAGTACTTC.

V gene TRBV9 combines with J gene TRBJ1-1, with 9 bases aligning to TRBD1. CDR1 and CDR2 (germline): SGDLS, YYNGEE. The CDR3 has 16 amino acids. Trimming cost V 3 bases and J 5 bases; bases outside gene matches: 11. The CDR3 DNA reads as TGTGCCAGCAGCGAGGGCCCTCACAGGGGGCAGACTGAAGCTTTCTTT. Translated, it gives CASSEGPHRGQTEAFF. Full variable domain (rest looked up from reference TRBV9 and TRBJ1-1): DSGVTQTPKHLITATGQRVTLRCSPRSGDLSVYWYQQSLDQGLQFLIQYYNGEERAKGNILERFSAQQFPDLHSELNLSSLELGDSALYFCASSEGPHRGQTEAFFGQGTRLTVV.

This clone occurred once. The chain carries TRBV3-1 (or the pseudogene TRBV3-2) and TRBJ2-3; TRBD2 matches 7 bases. The CDR3 is 17 amino acids. In germline, CDR1 is LGHDT, CDR2 YNNKEL (reference sequence). The V gene end was trimmed by 0 bases and the J gene end by 4 bases; junction bases not matched to a gene: 10. Here the CDR3 DNA reads TGTGCCAGCAGCCAAGAATCGGCGGGAGTGAGCGCAGATACGCAGTATTTT. Translation gives CASSQESAGVSADTQYF.

The rearrangement links TRBV5-4 to TRBJ2-6, with D unclear. This CDR3 contains 17 residues. Germline CDR1 SGHNT, CDR2 YYREEE (reference sequence). Trimming pared 2 bases from V and 2 bases from J, leaving 14 bases between. The CDR3 sequence: CASSFSVVPPGANVLTF. The CDR3 DNA reads TGTGCCAGCAGCTTCTCGGTCGTCCCTCCTGGGGCCAACGTCCTGACTTTC.

In its sample, this clone was seen a few times. The J gene is TRBJ2-2, the V gene TRBV7-2, with D hard to call. This CDR3 has 12 residues. Germline assignment: CDR1 SGHTA and CDR2 FQGNSA. The V end lost 3 bases, the J end lost 8 bases, and 7 bases lay between the germline ends. The CDR3 nucleotides read TGTGCCAGCAGCTTCTTTTCTGGGGAGCTGTTTTTT. Translation: CASSFFSGELFF.

V and J are TRBV5-1 and TRBJ2-6; TRBD1 aligns across 9 bases. V dropped 4 bases and J dropped 3; count of bases not matched to a gene: 8. The CDR3 has 17 residues. From germline, CDR1 is SGHRS and CDR2 YFSETQ. Written as DNA, the CDR3 is TGCGCCAGCAGCCTCGGGACAGGGTATTTTGGGGCCAACGTCCTGACTTTC. Encoded protein: CASSLGTGYFGANVLTF.

V usage is TRBV6-5 and J usage is TRBJ2-3; no firm D call. The CDR3 covers 14 residues. Trimming left V 0 bases short and J 0 bases short, with 4 bases between. CDR1 and CDR2 (germline): MNHEY, SVGAGI. The CDR3, as DNA: TGTGCCAGCAGTTACTCGGCTAGCACAGATACGCAGTATTTT. Translated, it gives CASSYSASTDTQYF.